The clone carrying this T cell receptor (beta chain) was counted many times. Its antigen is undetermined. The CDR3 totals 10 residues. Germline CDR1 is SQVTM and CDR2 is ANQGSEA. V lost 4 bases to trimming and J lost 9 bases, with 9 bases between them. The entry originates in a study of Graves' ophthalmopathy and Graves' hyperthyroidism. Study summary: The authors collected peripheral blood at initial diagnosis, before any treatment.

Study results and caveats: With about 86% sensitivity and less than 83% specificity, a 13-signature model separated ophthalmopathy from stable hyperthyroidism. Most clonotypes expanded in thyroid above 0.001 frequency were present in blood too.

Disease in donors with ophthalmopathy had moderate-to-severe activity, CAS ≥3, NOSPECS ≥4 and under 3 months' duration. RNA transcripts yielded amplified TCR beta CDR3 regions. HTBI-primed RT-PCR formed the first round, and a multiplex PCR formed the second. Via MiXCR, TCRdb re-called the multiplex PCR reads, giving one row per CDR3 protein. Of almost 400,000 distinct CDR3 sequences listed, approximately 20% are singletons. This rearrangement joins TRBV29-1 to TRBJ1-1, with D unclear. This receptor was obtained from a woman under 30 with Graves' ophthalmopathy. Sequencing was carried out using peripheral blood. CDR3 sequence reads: CSVVEVQAFF. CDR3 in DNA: TGCAGCGTTGTGGAGGTACAAGCTTTCTTT.